The following is a TCR beta chain sequence with its context. What it binds is unknown. This sample was included in a study of T cell responses to AZD1222 COVID-19 vaccine. Study-level findings and limits: Mapped onto spike, vaccine-associated CD4 TCRs spanned it and were dominant at 160-218 and 743-854. Spike-specific TCRs gained breadth and depth after people received two AZD1222 doses.

The assay was immunoSEQ multiplex PCR, and TCRdb's table has in-frame clones only and misses some. Altogether about 120,000 clones are present, about nine tenths being singletons, with the ten largest covering 2.4%. The CDR3 length is 16 residues. J lost 7 bases, V lost 4 bases, and 12 bases had no gene match. Germline V CDR1 and CDR2: SGHRS, YFSETQ. This chain connects TRBV5-1 to TRBJ2-1, with 9 bases matching TRBD2. The receptor was derived from an adult in good health. Source: peripheral blood, taken on day 0 of AZD1222 vaccination. The CDR3 reads CASSHVGAGGFNEQFF. CDR3 coding DNA: TGCGCCAGCAGCCATGTGGGGGCGGGAGGGTTTAATGAGCAGTTCTTC.